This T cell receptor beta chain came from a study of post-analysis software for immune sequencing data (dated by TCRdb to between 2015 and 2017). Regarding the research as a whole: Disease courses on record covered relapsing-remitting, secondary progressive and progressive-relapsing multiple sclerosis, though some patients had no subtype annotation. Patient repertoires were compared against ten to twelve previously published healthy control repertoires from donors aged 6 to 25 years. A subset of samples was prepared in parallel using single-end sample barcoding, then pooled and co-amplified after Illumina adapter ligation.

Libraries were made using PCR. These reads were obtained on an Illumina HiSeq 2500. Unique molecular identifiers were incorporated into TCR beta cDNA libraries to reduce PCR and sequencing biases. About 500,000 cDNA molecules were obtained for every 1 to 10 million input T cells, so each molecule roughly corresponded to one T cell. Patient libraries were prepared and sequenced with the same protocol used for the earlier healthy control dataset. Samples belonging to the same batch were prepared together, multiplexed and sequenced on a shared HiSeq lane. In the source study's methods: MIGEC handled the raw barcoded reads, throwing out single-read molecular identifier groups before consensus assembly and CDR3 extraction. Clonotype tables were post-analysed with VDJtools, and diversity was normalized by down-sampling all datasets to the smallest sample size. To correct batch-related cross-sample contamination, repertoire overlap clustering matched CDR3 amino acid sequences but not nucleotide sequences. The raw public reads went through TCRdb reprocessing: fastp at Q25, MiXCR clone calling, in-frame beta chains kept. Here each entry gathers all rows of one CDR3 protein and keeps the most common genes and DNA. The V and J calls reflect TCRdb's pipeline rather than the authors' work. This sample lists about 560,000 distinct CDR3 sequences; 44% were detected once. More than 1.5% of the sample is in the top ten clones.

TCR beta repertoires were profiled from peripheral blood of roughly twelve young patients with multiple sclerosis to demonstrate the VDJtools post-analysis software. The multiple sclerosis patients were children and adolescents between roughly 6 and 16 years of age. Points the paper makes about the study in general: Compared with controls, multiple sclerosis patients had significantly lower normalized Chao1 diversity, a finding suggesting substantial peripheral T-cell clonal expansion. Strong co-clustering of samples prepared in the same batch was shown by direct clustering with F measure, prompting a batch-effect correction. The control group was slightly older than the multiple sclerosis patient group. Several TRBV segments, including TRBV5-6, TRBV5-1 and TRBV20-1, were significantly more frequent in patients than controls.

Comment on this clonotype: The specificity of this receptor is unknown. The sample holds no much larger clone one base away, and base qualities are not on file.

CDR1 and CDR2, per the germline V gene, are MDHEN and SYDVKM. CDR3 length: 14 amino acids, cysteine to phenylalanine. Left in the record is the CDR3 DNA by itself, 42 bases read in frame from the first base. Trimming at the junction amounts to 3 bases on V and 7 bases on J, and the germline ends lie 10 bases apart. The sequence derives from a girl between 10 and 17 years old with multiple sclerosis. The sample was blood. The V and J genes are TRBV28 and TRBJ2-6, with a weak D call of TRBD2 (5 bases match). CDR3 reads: CASSLPGSANVLTF. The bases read TGTGCCAGCAGTTTGCCGGGAAGCGCCAACGTCCTGACTTTC.